The 16 T cell receptor beta chains below were found in one sample sequenced in a study of vaccination and CD4 T cells after COVID-19. The treatment: 10-day PBMC culture with coronavirus spike peptide pools or control peptides (ViraFEST assay). Collection of the unexposed donor's CD4+ T cells took place before the COVID-19 pandemic (2011-2018). These receptors' targets are unknown. Once obtained from cultured CD4+ T cells, the DNA was sequenced using the Oncomine TCR Beta short-read assay. TCRdb passed the PCR reads through MiXCR, listing each CDR3 protein once. The repertoire consists of 5,500 to 8,000 distinct CDR3 sequences, with roughly 43% occurring once and the leading ten covering around 25%. Sequencing was performed on CD4+ T cells from blood, cultured in vitro. The receptors derive from a human donor in good health.

The chain uses TRBV20-1 and TRBJ2-2, with D perhaps TRBD2 (5 bases). Trimming stripped 1 base from V and 2 bases from J, with 11 bases between. Germline CDR1 and CDR2: DFQATT and SNEGSKA (reference sequence). The CDR3 has 15 residues. The CDR3 loop reads CSARGGNTNTGELFF. The CDR3 DNA reads as TGCAGTGCTAGAGGAGGGAACACCAACACCGGGGAGCTGTTTTTT.

The rearrangement links TRBV20-1 to TRBJ1-5, with a weak D call TRBD1 (5 bases). CDR1 is DFQATT, CDR2 SNEGSKA, per germline (reference sequence). Between the trimmed V and J ends, which lost 0 bases and 5 bases, there was a span of 14 bases. The CDR3 has 15 residues. The CDR3 region has the DNA TGCAGTGCTAGAGAGGTTGGGGCTATGCATCAGCCCCAGCATTTT. Amino acid sequence: CSAREVGAMHQPQHF.

The gene calls are TRBV28 and TRBJ1-2; 7 nucleotides agree with TRBD1. Germline values: CDR1 MDHEN, CDR2 SYDVKM. The trim removed 5 bases at V and 5 bases at J, leaving 5 bases unmatched. The CDR3 length is 13 residues. CDR3 sequence reads: CASSPGTVYGYTF. In DNA, the CDR3 is TGTGCCAGCAGTCCCGGGACAGTTTATGGCTACACCTTC.

The genes are TRBV3-1 and TRBJ1-1, with D tentatively TRBD1 (6 bases). Germline assignment: CDR1 LGHDT and CDR2 YNNKEL (reference sequence). The CDR3 spans 17 residues. V was cut by 0 bases and J by 4 bases, with 18 bases left in between. The CDR3 here is CASSQEPGGRPGTEAFF. DNA of the CDR3: TGTGCCAGCAGCCAAGAACCCGGGGGGCGCCCCGGCACTGAAGCTTTCTTT.

This clonotype was counted once. V usage is TRBV6-5 and J usage is TRBJ2-1, with 15 bases aligning to TRBD2. The CDR3 has 18 amino acids. V shed 4 bases, J shed 9 bases, and the junction held 13 bases outside the gene matches. Germline V gene lookup returns CDR1 MNHEY and CDR2 SVGAGI. The CDR3 is CASSSRTSGRAQAGEQFF. For the CDR3, the DNA is TGTGCCAGCAGTTCCCGGACTAGCGGGAGGGCCCAGGCGGGTGAGCAGTTCTTC.

This rearrangement joins TRBV5-1 to TRBJ1-5; 9 bases match TRBD1. V was pared by 4 bases and J by 8 bases, with 7 bases of the junction left unmatched. The CDR3 sequence is 14 residues long. Germline assignment: CDR1 SGHRS and CDR2 YFSETQ. This CDR3 reads CASSPTGGVEPQHF. CDR3 bases: TGCGCCAGCAGCCCGACAGGGGGAGTAGAGCCCCAGCATTTT.

The genes are TRBV28 and TRBJ1-5, with D possibly being TRBD1 (6 bases). This CDR3 contains 15 residues. Trimming took off 2 bases at V and 4 bases at J, with 12 bases between the two ends. Germline values: CDR1 MDHEN, CDR2 SYDVKM. The CDR3 nucleotides are TGTGCCAGCAGTTTAGGGGGGGCGGAAAATCAGCCCCAGCATTTT. It specifies CASSLGGAENQPQHF.

This clonotype was counted only a few times. The rearrangement uses TRBV6-5 and TRBJ1-1; 9 bases match TRBD1. The V gene's germline CDR1 is MNHEY and CDR2 SVGAGI. V lost 0 bases to trimming and J lost 1 base; unmatched junction nucleotides: 6. The CDR3 totals 17 residues. The CDR3 DNA follows: TGTGCCAGCAGTTACTCGGGGACAGGGACTACGAACACTGAAGCTTTCTTT. It codes for CASSYSGTGTTNTEAFF.

This clonotype appeared a few times. The genes are TRBV6-2 or TRBV6-3 and TRBJ1-5, with D hard to call. The CDR3 is 16 amino acids. V lost 2 bases and J lost 4, with 15 bases in between. CDR1 MNHEY and CDR2 SVGEGT come from the germline V gene. The CDR3 reads CASSYDLNRGNQPQHF. The CDR3, as DNA: TGTGCCAGCAGTTACGATCTTAACAGAGGGAATCAGCCCCAGCATTTT.

Only a few counts were recorded for this clonotype. The rearrangement links TRBV6-1 to TRBJ1-1, with TRBD1 matching 7 bases. The J segment lost 2 bases and the V segment lost 8 bases, leaving 11 bases of the junction unmatched. Germline-derived CDR1 and CDR2 are MNHNS and SASEGT. The CDR3 length is 15 residues. The CDR3, as DNA: TGTGCCAGCCGCGGACAGGTCAACTTTAACACTGAAGCTTTCTTT. Encoded protein: CASRGQVNFNTEAFF.

This chain links TRBV20-1 with TRBJ2-1, with 13 bases identical to TRBD2. Germline V lookup: CDR1 DFQATT, CDR2 SNEGSKA (reference sequence). Unmatched junction bases numbered 13, after V lost 2 bases and J lost 6 bases. This CDR3 spans 18 amino acids. DNA of the CDR3: TGCAGTGCTAGAAGAGTTTGGACTAGCGGGAGTTTTGTCAATGAGCAGTTCTTC. Its translation is CSARRVWTSGSFVNEQFF.

The chain recombines TRBV19 with TRBJ1-1, with 7 bases lining up with TRBD1. V was pared by 0 bases and J by 4 bases, with 5 bases of the junction left unmatched. This CDR3 comprises 15 residues. Germline V CDR1 and CDR2: LNHDA, SQIVND (reference sequence). CDR3 nucleotide sequence: TGTGCCAGTAGTATAGACAGGGGGGCGAGCACTGAAGCTTTCTTT. It translates to CASSIDRGASTEAFF.

The chain is built from TRBV27 and TRBJ2-3; tentative D call: TRBD2 (6 bases). The V end was cut by 6 bases, the J end by 2 bases, with 15 bases between. CDR3 length equals 15 residues. The germline gives CDR1 MNHEY, CDR2 SMNVEV (reference sequence). CDR3 loop: CASSRPGVNTDTQYF. Written as DNA, the CDR3 is TGTGCCAGCAGCCGACCGGGGGTTAACACAGATACGCAGTATTTT.

In nucleotides, the CDR3 is TGTGCCAGCAGCTTAGCAGGGAATGGTCAGCCCCAGCATTTT. Protein product: CASSLAGNGQPQHF. V is TRBV7-9 and J is TRBJ1-5; unclear D gene. The CDR3 loop spans 14 amino acids. Germline V gene data show CDR1 as SEHNR and CDR2 as FQNEAQ (reference sequence). V gave up 0 bases and J gave up 6 bases, with 9 bases separating them.

The chain joins TRBV6-5 to TRBJ1-5; D might be TRBD1 (5 bases). Germline V gene data show CDR1 as MNHEY and CDR2 as SVGAGI. Trimming took off 4 bases at V and 4 bases at J, with 8 bases between the two ends. The CDR3 is 13 amino acids. In DNA form, the CDR3 reads TGTGCCAGCAGTTCTGGGGGGAATCAGCCCCAGCATTTT. Protein: CASSSGGNQPQHF.

The rearrangement uses TRBV20-1 and TRBJ1-1; D is possibly TRBD1 (6 bases). Trimming cost V 5 bases and J 6 bases, with 13 bases left between them. CDR3 length: 12 residues. The germline V gene has CDR1 DFQATT and CDR2 SNEGSKA (reference sequence). The CDR3 region is CSAPRTGSEAFF. The CDR3 DNA is TGCAGTGCTCCAAGAACAGGGTCTGAAGCTTTCTTT.